This TCR beta chain was sequenced during a study of CD8 T cells in ankylosing spondylitis. TCRdb recomputed calls from the 5' RACE reads with MiXCR, one row per CDR3 protein. The sample lists about 540,000 distinct CDR3 sequences; roughly 13% were seen once. General observations from the study: A TCR beta motif made of several highly homologous variants seemed typical of ankylosing spondylitis blood. The authors found the disease-linked clones to be CD8+ and relatively rare in peripheral blood.

As concerns this clonotype: Antigen: not known.

The specimen was blood, either unsorted or a sorted T cell fraction (not recorded which). The clonotype originates from a male donor with ankylosing spondylitis.

The DNA of the CDR3 is TGTGCCAGCAGCGATCTGGGATGGGAGTCACCCCTCCACTTT. It translates to CASSDLGWESPLHF. This sequence joins TRBV7-9 and TRBJ1-6; D remains unclear. Germline V gene lookup returns CDR1 SEHNR and CDR2 FQNEAQ (reference sequence). The CDR3 covers 14 residues. Trimming took off 5 bases at V and 10 bases at J, with 15 bases between the two ends.